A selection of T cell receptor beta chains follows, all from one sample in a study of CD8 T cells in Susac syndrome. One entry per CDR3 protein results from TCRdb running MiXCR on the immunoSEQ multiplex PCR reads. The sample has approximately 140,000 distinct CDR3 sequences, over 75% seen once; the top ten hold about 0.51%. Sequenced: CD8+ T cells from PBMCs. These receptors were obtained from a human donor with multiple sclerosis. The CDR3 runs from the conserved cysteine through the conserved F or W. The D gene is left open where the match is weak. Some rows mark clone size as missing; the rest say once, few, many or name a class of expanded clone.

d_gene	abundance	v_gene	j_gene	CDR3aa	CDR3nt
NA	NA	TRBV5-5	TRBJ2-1	CASSLISFGQSLYHNEQFF	TGTGCCAGCAGCTTGATCTCCTTTGGACAGTCGCTTTACCACAATGAGCAGTTCTTC
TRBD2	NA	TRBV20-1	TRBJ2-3	CSAREGAVLAGGYTDTQYF	TGCAGTGCGCGGGAGGGGGCGGTGTTAGCGGGGGGTTACACAGATACGCAGTATTTT
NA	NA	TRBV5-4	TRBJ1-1	CASSNPPNTEAFF	TGTGCCAGCTCAAACCCCCCGAACACTGAAGCTTTCTTT
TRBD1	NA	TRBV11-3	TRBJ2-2	CASSSRTGRRTGELFF	TGTGCCAGCAGCTCCCGGACAGGGCGACGCACCGGGGAGCTGTTTTTT
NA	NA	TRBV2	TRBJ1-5	CASRDHNSRLQPQHF	TGTGCCAGCAGAGACCATAATTCCCGTTTGCAGCCCCAGCATTTT
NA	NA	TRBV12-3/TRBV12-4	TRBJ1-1	CASRLSLNTEAFF	TGTGCCAGCAGGCTAAGCCTGAACACTGAAGCTTTCTTT
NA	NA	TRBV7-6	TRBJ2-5	CASSLDARAGSRGETQYF	TGTGCCAGCAGCTTAGACGCTCGGGCAGGATCACGCGGGGAGACCCAGTACTTC
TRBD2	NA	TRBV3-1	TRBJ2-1	CASSQDLLARNEQFF	TGTGCCAGCAGCCAAGACCTACTAGCGCGGAATGAGCAGTTCTTC
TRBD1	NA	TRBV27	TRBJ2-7	CASSLGRDSTYEQYF	TGTGCCAGCAGTTTAGGAAGGGACAGTACCTACGAGCAGTACTTC
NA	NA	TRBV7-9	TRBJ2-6	CASSFSAASGANVLTF	TGTGCCAGCAGCTTTTCAGCTGCCTCTGGGGCCAACGTCCTGACTTTC
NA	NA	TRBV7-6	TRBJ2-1	CASSLLGGGIDEQFF	TGTGCCAGCAGCTTACTCGGAGGGGGTATAGATGAGCAGTTCTTC
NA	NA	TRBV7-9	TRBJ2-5	CASSSQKLAQYF	TGTGCCAGCAGCAGTCAAAAACTTGCCCAGTACTTC
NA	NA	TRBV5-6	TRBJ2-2	CASSLANRAYTGELFF	TGTGCCAGCAGCTTGGCCAACAGGGCATACACCGGGGAGCTGTTTTTT
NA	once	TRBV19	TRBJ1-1	CASNRMNTEAFF	TGTGCCAGTAACCGGATGAACACTGAAGCTTTCTTT
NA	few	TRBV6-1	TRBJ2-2	CASRWDTPNTGELFF	TGTGCCAGCAGATGGGACACTCCGAACACCGGGGAGCTGTTTTTT
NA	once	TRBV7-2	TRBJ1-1	CASSRHGPLMNTEAFF	TGTGCCAGCAGCAGACACGGACCGTTGATGAACACTGAAGCTTTCTTT
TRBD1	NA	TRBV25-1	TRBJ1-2	CASTTGDYGYTF	TGTGCCAGCACCACAGGGGACTATGGCTACACCTTC
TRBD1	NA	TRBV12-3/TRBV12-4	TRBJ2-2	CASSSGTGGHETNTGELFF	TGTGCCAGCAGCTCCGGGACAGGGGGGCACGAAACGAACACCGGGGAGCTGTTTTTT
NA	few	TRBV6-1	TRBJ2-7	CASSEAGESYEQYF	TGTGCCAGCAGTGAAGCGGGGGAGAGCTACGAGCAGTACTTC
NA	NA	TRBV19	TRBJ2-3	CASSSVPGDTQYF	TGTGCCAGTAGTTCAGTTCCGGGGGATACGCAGTATTTT
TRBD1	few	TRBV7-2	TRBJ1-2	CASSSTGGGYYGYTF	TGTGCCAGCAGTAGCACAGGGGGCGGGTACTATGGCTACACCTTC
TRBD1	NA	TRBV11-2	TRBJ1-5	CASSPGQGAAEPQHF	TGTGCCAGCAGCCCCGGACAGGGGGCTGCGGAGCCCCAGCATTTT
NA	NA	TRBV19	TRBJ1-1	CASTVDDMNTEAFF	TGTGCCAGTACTGTCGATGACATGAACACTGAAGCTTTCTTT
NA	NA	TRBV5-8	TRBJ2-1	CASSFAGTSEQFF	TGTGCCAGCAGCTTTGCCGGGACTTCAGAGCAGTTCTTC
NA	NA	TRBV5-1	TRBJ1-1	CASSPLDRPTEAFF	TGCGCCAGCAGCCCGCTCGACAGGCCCACTGAAGCTTTCTTT
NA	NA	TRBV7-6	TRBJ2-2	CASSLGHWEPNTGELFF	TGTGCCAGCAGCTTGGGACATTGGGAGCCGAACACCGGGGAGCTGTTTTTT
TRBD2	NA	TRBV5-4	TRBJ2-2	CASSSFTIVAGGPGELFF	TGTGCCAGCAGCTCCTTCACAATTGTGGCGGGAGGACCCGGGGAGCTGTTTTTT
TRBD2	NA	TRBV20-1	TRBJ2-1	CSARDPRTSGNYNEQFF	TGCAGTGCTAGAGATCCCCGGACTAGCGGGAACTACAATGAGCAGTTCTTC
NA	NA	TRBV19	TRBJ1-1	CASSVGGYTEAFF	TGTGCCAGTTCCGTCGGGGGCTACACTGAAGCTTTCTTT
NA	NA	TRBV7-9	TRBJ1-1	CASSLVTNTEAFF	TGTGCCAGCAGCTTAGTAACGAACACTGAAGCTTTCTTT
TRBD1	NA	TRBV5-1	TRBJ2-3	CASSSPTETGTDTQYF	TGCGCCAGCAGCTCCCCTACCGAGACAGGGACAGATACGCAGTATTTT
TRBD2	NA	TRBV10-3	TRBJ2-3	CAISESRLAGGREDTQYF	TGTGCCATCAGTGAGTCACGGCTAGCGGGGGGGCGAGAAGATACGCAGTATTTT
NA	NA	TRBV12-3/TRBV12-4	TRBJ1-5	CASSQTEYSNQPQHF	TGTGCCAGCAGTCAGACAGAGTATAGCAATCAGCCCCAGCATTTT
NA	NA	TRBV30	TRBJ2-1	CAWTIGGEQFF	TGTGCCTGGACAATAGGGGGAGAGCAGTTCTTC
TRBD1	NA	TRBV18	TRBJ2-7	CASSPSGTGESYEQYF	TGTGCCAGCTCACCCTCTGGGACAGGCGAATCCTACGAGCAGTACTTC
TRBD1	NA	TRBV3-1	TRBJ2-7	CASSQTITGTGDFEQYF	TGTGCCAGCAGCCAAACTATTACCGGGACAGGGGATTTCGAGCAGTACTTC
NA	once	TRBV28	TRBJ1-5	CASGRALSGRQPQHF	TGTGCCAGCGGCCGAGCACTATCTGGCCGACAGCCCCAGCATTTT
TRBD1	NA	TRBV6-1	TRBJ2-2	CASRGPSGQGAYTGELFF	TGTGCCAGCAGGGGACCCTCGGGACAGGGGGCTTACACCGGGGAGCTGTTTTTT
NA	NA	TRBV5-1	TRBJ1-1	CASSWRIGGFTEAFF	TGCGCCAGCAGCTGGCGGATCGGGGGTTTCACTGAAGCTTTCTTT
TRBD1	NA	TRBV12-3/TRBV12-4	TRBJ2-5	CASSLGTGFAETQYF	TGTGCCAGCAGTCTGGGGACAGGGTTTGCAGAGACCCAGTACTTC
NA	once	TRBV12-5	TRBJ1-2	CASAIASANYGYTF	TGTGCTAGTGCCATCGCATCAGCGAACTATGGCTACACCTTC
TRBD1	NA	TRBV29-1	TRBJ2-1	CSVEARDRNSYNEQFF	TGCAGCGTTGAAGCCCGGGACAGAAACTCCTACAATGAGCAGTTCTTC
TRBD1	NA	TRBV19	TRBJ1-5	CASSMWQGAWQPQHF	TGTGCCAGTAGTATGTGGCAGGGGGCTTGGCAGCCCCAGCATTTT
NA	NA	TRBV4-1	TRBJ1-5	CASSQGGISNQPQHF	TGCGCCAGCAGCCAAGGGGGGATTAGCAATCAGCCCCAGCATTTT
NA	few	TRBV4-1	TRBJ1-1	CASSQEGTSRNTEAFF	TGCGCCAGCAGCCAAGAGGGGACTTCAAGGAACACTGAAGCTTTCTTT
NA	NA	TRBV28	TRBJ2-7	CASSQRPDSNSYEQYF	TGTGCCAGCAGTCAACGCCCGGACAGCAACTCCTACGAGCAGTACTTC
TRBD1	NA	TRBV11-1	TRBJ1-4	CASSPGFSSSLGGTGGAGEKLFF	TGTGCCAGCAGCCCGGGATTCTCCAGCAGCTTAGGTGGGACAGGGGGCGCCGGTGAAAAACTGTTTTTT
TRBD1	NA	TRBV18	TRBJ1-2	CASSPLDRDHYGYTF	TGTGCCAGCTCACCATTAGACAGGGATCACTATGGCTACACCTTC
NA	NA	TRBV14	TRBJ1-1	CASSQDSMNTEAFF	TGTGCCAGCAGCCAAGACAGCATGAACACTGAAGCTTTCTTT
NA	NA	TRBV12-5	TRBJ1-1	CASGLPDGNEAFF	TGTGCTAGTGGTTTGCCGGACGGCAATGAAGCTTTCTTT
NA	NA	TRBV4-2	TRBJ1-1	CASSQGVLGGKDTEAFF	TGTGCCAGCAGCCAGGGTGTCCTGGGGGGTAAGGACACTGAAGCTTTCTTT
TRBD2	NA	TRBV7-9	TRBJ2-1	CASSSSFPLAGGVPEQFF	TGTGCCAGCAGCTCAAGCTTCCCTCTAGCGGGAGGAGTACCGGAGCAGTTCTTC
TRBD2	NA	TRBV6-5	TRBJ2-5	CASSYRPGLAGEETQYF	TGTGCCAGCAGTTACCGACCGGGACTAGCGGGGGAAGAGACCCAGTACTTC
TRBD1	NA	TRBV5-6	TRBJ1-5	CASSPAGQGGNQPQHF	TGTGCCAGCAGCCCAGCCGGACAGGGTGGTAATCAGCCCCAGCATTTT